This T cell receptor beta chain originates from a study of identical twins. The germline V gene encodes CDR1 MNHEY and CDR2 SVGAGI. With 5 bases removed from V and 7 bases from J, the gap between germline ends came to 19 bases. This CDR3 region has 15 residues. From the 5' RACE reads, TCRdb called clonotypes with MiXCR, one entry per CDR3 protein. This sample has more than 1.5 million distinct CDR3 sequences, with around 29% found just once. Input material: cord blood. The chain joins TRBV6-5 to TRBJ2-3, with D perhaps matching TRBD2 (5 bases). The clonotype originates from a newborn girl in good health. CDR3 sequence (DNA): TGTGCCAGCAGTCCGTACAGAGGGTCCTTCTATACGCAGTATTTT. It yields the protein CASSPYRGSFYTQYF.